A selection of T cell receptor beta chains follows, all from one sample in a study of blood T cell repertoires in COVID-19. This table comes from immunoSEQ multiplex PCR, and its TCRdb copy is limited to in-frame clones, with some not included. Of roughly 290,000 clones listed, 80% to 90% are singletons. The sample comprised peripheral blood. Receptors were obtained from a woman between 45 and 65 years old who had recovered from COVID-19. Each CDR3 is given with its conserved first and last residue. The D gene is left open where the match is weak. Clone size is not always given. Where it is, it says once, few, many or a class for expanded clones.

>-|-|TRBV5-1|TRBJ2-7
TGCGCCAGCAGCCTCGGGACTTCTCTTGACGGCTACGAGCAGTACTTC
CASSLGTSLDGYEQYF
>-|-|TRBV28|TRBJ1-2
TGTGCCAGCAGTTGGGGAGGGAATCTTAACTATGGCTACACCTTC
CASSWGGNLNYGYTF
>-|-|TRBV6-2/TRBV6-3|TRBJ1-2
TGTGCCAGCAGTCAGACGGGGAGAACCTATGGCTACACCTTC
CASSQTGRTYGYTF
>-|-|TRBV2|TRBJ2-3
TGTGCCAGCAGGGACAGCCCCACAGATACGCAGTATTTT
CASRDSPTDTQYF
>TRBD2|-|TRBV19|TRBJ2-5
TGTGCCAGTAGTATGGGCGGGAGAGGTCAGACCCAGTACTTC
CASSMGGRGQTQYF
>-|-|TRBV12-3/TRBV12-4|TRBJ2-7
TGTGCCAGCAGTCGATCGGTCAGGGAGCAGTACTTC
CASSRSVREQYF
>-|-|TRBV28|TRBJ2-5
TGTGCCAGCAGACAGACCATGCAAGAGACCCAGTACTTC
CASRQTMQETQYF
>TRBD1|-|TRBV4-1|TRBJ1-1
TGCGCCAGCAGCCAGCCCGGGACAGGGGGTAGGTACACTGAAGCTTTCTTT
CASSQPGTGGRYTEAFF
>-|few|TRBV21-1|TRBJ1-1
TGTGCCAGCAACCAAAAGCGGACAGGAGGGGACACTGAAGCTTTCTTT
CASNQKRTGGDTEAFF
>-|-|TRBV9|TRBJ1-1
TGTGCCAGCAGCGAGCATTTAGTGAACACTGAAGCTTTCTTT
CASSEHLVNTEAFF
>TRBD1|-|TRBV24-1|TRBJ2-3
TGTGCCACCAGTGACTCGGGACAGCATACGCAGTATTTT
CATSDSGQHTQYF
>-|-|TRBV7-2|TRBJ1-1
TGTGCCAGCAGCTTAGCGGGGGGAACGAACACTGAAGCTTTCTTT
CASSLAGGTNTEAFF
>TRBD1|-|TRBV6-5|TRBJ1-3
TGTGCCAGCAGCCCCTCAGGGGGCGGGGGAAACACCATATATTTT
CASSPSGGGGNTIYF
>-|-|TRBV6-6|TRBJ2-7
TGTGCCAGCAGTGCGCCAGGACTGTCGAGCTCCTACGAGCAGTACTTC
CASSAPGLSSSYEQYF
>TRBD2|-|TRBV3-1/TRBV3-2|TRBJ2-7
TGTGCCAGCAGCTCCACCCCTAGCGGGAAATACGAGCAGTACTTC
CASSSTPSGKYEQYF
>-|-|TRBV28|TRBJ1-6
TGTGCCAGCAGTTCGCCGGGCCCCGGGGAGAATTCACCCCTCCACTTT
CASSSPGPGENSPLHF
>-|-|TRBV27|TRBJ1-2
TGTGCCAGCAGTTCACTTGAAGCAGGGGACTATGGCTACACCTTC
CASSSLEAGDYGYTF
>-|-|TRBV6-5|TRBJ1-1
TGTGCCAGCAGTTACAAGGGAGGGACTGAAGCTTTCTTT
CASSYKGGTEAFF
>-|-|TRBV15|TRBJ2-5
TGTGCCACCAGCAGGGACCAGCCGGGGAAGACCCAGTACTTC
CATSRDQPGKTQYF
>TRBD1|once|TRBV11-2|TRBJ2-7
TGTGCCAGCACCCTTCTGAGATCGGGACAGGGGTTGAAAGGCTACGAGCAGTACTTC
CASTLLRSGQGLKGYEQYF
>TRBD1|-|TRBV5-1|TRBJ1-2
TGCGCCAGCAGTTCATATGGACAGGGACGGGGCTACACCTTC
CASSSYGQGRGYTF
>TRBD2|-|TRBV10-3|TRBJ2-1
TGTGCCATCAGCGAGACTAGCGGTGGTTTCAATGAGCAGTTCTTC
CAISETSGGFNEQFF
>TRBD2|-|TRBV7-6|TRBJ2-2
TGTGCCAGCAGCCCTAGCGGAGGTAACACCGGGGAGCTGTTTTTT
CASSPSGGNTGELFF
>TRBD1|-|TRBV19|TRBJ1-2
TGTGCCAGCCAGAGAGGACAGGGACTCCATGGCTACACCTTC
CASQRGQGLHGYTF
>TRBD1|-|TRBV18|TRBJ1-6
TGTGCCAGCCAGGGGACAGGGGCGGTAAATTCACCCCTCCACTTT
CASQGTGAVNSPLHF
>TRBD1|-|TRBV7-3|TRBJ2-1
TGTGCCAGCAGCCCACAGGGGGCCAATGAGCAGTTCTTC
CASSPQGANEQFF
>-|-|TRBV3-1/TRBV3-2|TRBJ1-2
TGTGCCAGCAGCCAAGGGGAAGGGGCCTATTATGGCTACACCTTC
CASSQGEGAYYGYTF
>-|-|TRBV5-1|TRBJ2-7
TGCGCCAGCAGCTTGGACTATTCGTGGGGCGGCGAGCAGTACTTC
CASSLDYSWGGEQYF
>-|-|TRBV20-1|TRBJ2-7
TGCAGTGCTAGTAGGAGGGATTACTACGAGCAGTACTTC
CSASRRDYYEQYF
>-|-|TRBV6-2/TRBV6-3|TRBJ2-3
TGTGCCAGCAGTCGAACAGGGTCAGGCCATACGCAGTATTTT
CASSRTGSGHTQYF
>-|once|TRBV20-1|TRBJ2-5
TGCAGTATCGAGAAAGAGACCCAGTACTTC
CSIEKETQYF
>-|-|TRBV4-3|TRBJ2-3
TGCGCCAGCAGCCAGCAGACAGTGCGGGACACAGATACGCAGTATTTT
CASSQQTVRDTDTQYF
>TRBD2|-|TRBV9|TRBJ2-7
TGTGCCAGCAGCGTGGAACTAGCGGGGACCTACGAGCAGTACTTC
CASSVELAGTYEQYF
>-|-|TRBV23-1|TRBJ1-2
TGCGCCAGCAGTCAATCCCTGGTATGCGCCCCCGGTGGCTACACCTTC
CASSQSLVCAPGGYTF
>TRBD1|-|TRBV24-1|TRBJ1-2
TGTGCCACCAGCCGGGACAGGCAGAACTATGGCTACACCTTC
CATSRDRQNYGYTF
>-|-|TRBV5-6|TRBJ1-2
TGTGCCAGCAGCTCCCAAGGTGAAGGGGACTATGGCTACACCTTC
CASSSQGEGDYGYTF
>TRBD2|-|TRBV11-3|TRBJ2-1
TGTGCCAGCAGCTCCCGGACTAGCCTCAATGAGCAGTTCTTC
CASSSRTSLNEQFF
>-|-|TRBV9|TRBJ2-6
TGTGCCAGCAGCGTACCTTCTGGGGCCAACGTCCTGACTTTC
CASSVPSGANVLTF
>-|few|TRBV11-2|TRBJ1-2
TGTGCCAGCAGCTCTTTGTGGGCCGGCTATGGCTACACCTTC
CASSSLWAGYGYTF
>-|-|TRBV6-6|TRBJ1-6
TGTGCCAGCAGTTACTTATTCGAAGGAGGTTCACCCCTCCACTTT
CASSYLFEGGSPLHF
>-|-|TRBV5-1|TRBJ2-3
TGCGCCAGCAGCTTGGAGGGGAATCCAGATACGCAGTATTTT
CASSLEGNPDTQYF
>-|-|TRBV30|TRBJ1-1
TGTGCCTGGAGTCCATCTTTGGGGGCCACTGAAGCTTTCTTT
CAWSPSLGATEAFF
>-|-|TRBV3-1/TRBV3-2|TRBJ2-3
TGTGCCAGCAGCCAGGGCGGGCCCAGCACAGATACGCAGTATTTT
CASSQGGPSTDTQYF
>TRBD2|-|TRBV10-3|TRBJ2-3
TGTGCCACCGCTGCCGCGGGGGAACTTAGAGATACGCAGTATTTT
CATAAAGELRDTQYF
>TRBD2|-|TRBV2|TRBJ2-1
TGTGCCAGCAGGGACCCGACTAGCGGGGCCCAGCAGTTCTTC
CASRDPTSGAQQFF
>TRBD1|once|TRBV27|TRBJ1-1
TGTGCCAGCAGTATAACAGGGGGCGCCTCTGAAGCTTTCTTT
CASSITGGASEAFF
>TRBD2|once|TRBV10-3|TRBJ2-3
TGTGCCATCACTGAGAGCGGGAGGGCTTCAGATACGCAGTATTTT
CAITESGRASDTQYF
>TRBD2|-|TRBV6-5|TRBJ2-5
TGTGCCAGCAGTTACGAGGGCGTAGCGGGAAAAGAGACCCAGTACTTC
CASSYEGVAGKETQYF
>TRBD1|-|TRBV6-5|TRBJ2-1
TGTGCCAGCAGATCGGGACAGGGGAGCAATGAGCAGTTCTTC
CASRSGQGSNEQFF
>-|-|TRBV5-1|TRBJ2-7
TGCGCCAGCAGCGATGGGACTGCCAGCTCCTACGAGCAGTACTTC
CASSDGTASSYEQYF
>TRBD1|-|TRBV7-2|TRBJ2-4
TGTGCCAGCAGCTTAGCAGGGACTGGGACAGGGGAAAACATTCAGTACTTC
CASSLAGTGTGENIQYF
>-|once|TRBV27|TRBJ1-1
TGTGCCAGCAGTATTCAGGGCCTGAACACTGAAGCTTTCTTT
CASSIQGLNTEAFF
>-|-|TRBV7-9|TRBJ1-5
TGTGCCAGCAGCCAGGACAGCCATCAGCCCCAGCATTTT
CASSQDSHQPQHF
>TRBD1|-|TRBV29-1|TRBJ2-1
TGCAGCGCCCGGACAGGGGGGAACAATGAGCAGTTCTTC
CSARTGGNNEQFF